The 9 T cell receptor beta chains listed next were all sequenced from one sample in a study of response to subunit inactivated influenza vaccine. TCRdb independently ran MiXCR on the RT-PCR reads; one entry per CDR3 protein. Of 430,000 or so distinct CDR3 sequences detected, approximately 11% appear once; the ten largest clones hold about an eighth. This material consisted of PBMCs from blood, taken roughly 48 days after vaccination. Receptor source: a middle-aged man who received an inactivated influenza vaccine.

The V gene is TRBV11-1, the J gene TRBJ2-7; tentatively, D is TRBD2 (7 bases). This CDR3 is 23 amino acids long. V was cut by 0 bases and J by 3 bases, with 36 bases left in between. CDR1 and CDR2 from the germline V gene are SGHAT and FQDESV (reference sequence). The CDR3 loop reads CASSLAHLVSGPQRGKANYEQYF. CDR3 sequence (DNA): TGTGCCAGCAGCTTAGCGCATCTGGTTAGCGGGCCCCAAAGGGGGAAAGCTAACTACGAGCAGTACTTC.

The table lists this clonotype with many counts. This chain connects TRBV5-1 to TRBJ2-7; 9 bases match TRBD1. Germline trimming cut 0 bases from V and 4 bases from J; bases unmatched to any gene: 2. The CDR3 is 14 amino acids. Per the germline V gene, CDR1 is SGHRS and CDR2 is YFSETQ. In nucleotides, the CDR3 is TGCGCCAGCAGCTTGGTGACAGGGGGGTACGAGCAGTACTTC. As protein: CASSLVTGGYEQYF. Based on the CDR3 plus reference TRBV5-1 and TRBJ2-7, the full variable domain is KAGVTQTPRYLIKTRGQQVTLSCSPISGHRSVSWYQQTPGQGLQFLFEYFSETQRNKGNFPGRFSGRQFSNSRSEMNVSTLELGDSALYLCASSLVTGGYEQYFGPGTRLTVT.

The chain combines TRBV11-2 with TRBJ2-3, with D hard to call. The CDR3 runs 14 residues. The V and J ends lost 4 bases and 6 bases respectively, with 14 bases between them. The germline V gene has CDR1 SGHAT and CDR2 FQNNGV. The CDR3 spells CASSSGASIDTQYF. CDR3 sequence (DNA): TGTGCCAGCAGCTCCGGTGCCAGCATCGATACGCAGTATTTT.

With regard to this clonotype: The germline gene is not matched at one end of the junction; a read error may be the cause. The chain couples TRBV20-1 to TRBJ2-1, with a possible D match to TRBD1 (5 bases). This CDR3 spans 15 amino acids. Per the germline V gene, CDR1 is DFQATT and CDR2 is SNEGSKA (reference sequence). In DNA form, the CDR3 reads TGCAGTGCTAGACTAGACAGCAGATCCTCCAATGAGCAGTTCTTC. It specifies CSARLDSRSSNEQFF.

The chain is built from TRBV12-3 or TRBV12-4 and TRBJ2-3; no reliable D call. The V gene lost 5 bases and the J gene lost 2 bases, with 17 bases spanning the gap. The CDR3 runs to 16 residues. The CDR3 DNA is TGTGCCAGCAGTCGTATCCCAGCAGACCCCACAGATACGCAGTATTTT. Protein product: CASSRIPADPTDTQYF.

The table lists this clonotype with a few counts. J is TRBJ2-1 and V is TRBV20-1; 9 bases are a match to TRBD1. CDR1 DFQATT and CDR2 SNEGSKA come from the germline V gene (reference sequence). This CDR3 region has 14 residues. Losses at the gene ends were 6 bases for V and 7 bases for J; bases not matched to a gene: 10. This CDR3 reads CSANPGQGPNEQFF. The CDR3 bases are TGCAGTGCCAATCCGGGACAGGGTCCTAATGAGCAGTTCTTC.

This clonotype was picked up many times. The chain couples TRBV28 to TRBJ1-2; D is ambiguous. V lost 6 bases, J lost 2 bases, and 10 bases lay in between. In germline, CDR1 is MDHEN, CDR2 SYDVKM. This CDR3 is built from 13 residues. This chain's CDR3 is CASRSGENYGYTF. DNA of the CDR3: TGTGCCAGCAGGTCTGGGGAGAACTATGGCTACACCTTC.

This chain connects TRBV29-1 to TRBJ2-7; TRBD2 might be the D (5 bases). V lost 0 bases and J 2 bases, leaving 20 bases between the germline ends. Looked up from germline, CDR1 is SQVTM and CDR2 is ANQGSEA. This CDR3 comprises 17 residues. Here the CDR3 reads CSVEEVVRRVLAYEQYF. In DNA, the CDR3 is TGCAGCGTTGAAGAAGTCGTAAGGCGGGTATTGGCCTACGAGCAGTACTTC.

The V and J genes are TRBV7-8 and TRBJ2-2, with D unresolved. The germline V gene has CDR1 SGHVS and CDR2 FQNEAQ. The CDR3 is 14 amino acids. The germline V and J ends were trimmed by 3 bases and 1 base, with 6 bases remaining between them. CDR3 nucleotides: TGTGCCAGCAGCTTGATGGGGAACACCGGGGAGCTGTTTTTT. It yields the protein CASSLMGNTGELFF.